This TCR beta chain was sequenced for a study of T cell repertoires in cytomegalovirus infection. Study-wide context: It was recently identified HLA-C-restricted and well-studied HLA-B-restricted CMV epitopes that the study used. Both a matching HLA type and CMV infection were indicated by public TCR beta signatures.

In the case of this clonotype: As yet, its antigen is unknown.

TCRdb used MiXCR to reprocess the reads, holding one entry per CDR3 protein. The sample records roughly 700,000 distinct CDR3 sequences, 30% to 40% being singletons. V trimming: 7 bases; J trimming: 5 bases; junction bases outside the gene matches: 8. Germline CDR1 and CDR2: MNHNS and SASEGT. This CDR3 has 14 residues. Study outcomes and limitations: HLA-C-restricted CMV clonotypes gave the most frequent clonotype in two of eight donors.

Sequenced material: cultured PBMCs, taken from culture after CMV antigen stimulation. This clonotype was obtained from a human donor in good health (CMV status not recorded). Some clones in this sample may be carry-over from other donors' samples. The chain is built from TRBV6-1 and TRBJ1-2; TRBD1 aligns across 9 bases. CDR3 DNA sequence: TGTGCCAGCACTGATCCGGGACAGGGATATGGCTACACCTTC. Protein product: CASTDPGQGYGYTF.